These 23 T cell receptor beta chains share one sample of origin, sequenced in a study of blood T cells in healthy people across ages. Through a sample-barcoded 5' primer and a J-beta primer mix, a second PCR was run for roughly 6 to 12 cycles. MiXCR, run by TCRdb on the 5' RACE reads, gives a single entry per CDR3 protein. This table has about 730,000 distinct CDR3 sequences, roughly 44% appearing once. The material sequenced was blood. These receptors all come from a woman aged 60-75 years in good health.

This chain connects TRBV7-3 to TRBJ2-1; 11 bases line up with TRBD2. The V gene end was trimmed by 5 bases and the J gene end by 6 bases; junction bases not matched to a gene: 9. The germline V gene encodes CDR1 SGHTA and CDR2 FQGTGA. The length of the CDR3 is 16 residues. This chain's CDR3 is CASSTHRSGRANEQFF. The DNA of the CDR3 is TGTGCCAGCAGCACGCATCGTAGCGGGAGGGCCAATGAGCAGTTCTTC.

This clonotype was counted ten times or more. This rearrangement joins TRBV20-1 to TRBJ2-1; the match to TRBD1 covers 8 bases. Germline trimming cut 5 bases from V and 4 bases from J; bases unmatched to any gene: 7. Germline V gene lookup returns CDR1 DFQATT and CDR2 SNEGSKA (reference sequence). The CDR3 is made up of 14 amino acids. Here the CDR3 DNA reads TGCAGTGCTTCCAGGGGGCTGGGGTACAATGAGCAGTTCTTC. Amino acid sequence: CSASRGLGYNEQFF.

V is TRBV7-7 and J is TRBJ2-2; 9 bases align to TRBD1. Germline-derived CDR1 and CDR2 are SSHAT and FNYEAQ (reference sequence). CDR3 size: 17 residues. Losses at the gene ends were 5 bases for V and 1 base for J; bases not matched to a gene: 8. DNA of the CDR3: TGTGCCAGCAGCCCCGCCGGGGACAGGGTGAACACCGGGGAGCTGTTTTTT. Amino acids: CASSPAGDRVNTGELFF. The full variable domain, with the rest looked up from reference TRBV7-7 and TRBJ2-2, is GAGVSQSPRYKVTKRGQDVTLRCDPISSHATLYWYQQALGQGPEFLTYFNYEAQPDKSGLPSDRFSAERPEGSISTLTIQRTEQRDSAMYRCASSPAGDRVNTGELFFGEGSRLTVL.

The rearrangement links TRBV20-1 to TRBJ2-5, with 10 positions matching TRBD2. In germline, CDR1 is DFQATT, CDR2 SNEGSKA (reference sequence). CDR3 length equals 18 residues. V dropped 3 bases and J dropped 2; count of bases not matched to a gene: 15. CDR3 bases: TGCAGTGCTAGCTCGCCTAGCGGGGGTGTTGTGGGACAAGAGACCCAGTACTTC. Translated: CSASSPSGGVVGQETQYF.

The chain recombines TRBV7-3 with TRBJ2-1; D uncertain. With the DNA end fitting TRBJ2-7 better, the J assignment may be wrong. Germline CDR1 SGHTA, CDR2 FQGTGA. CDR3 size: 13 residues. The DNA for the CDR3 is TGTGCCAGCAGCTTAGCGGCATACAATGAGCAGTACTTC. Translated, it gives CASSLAAYNEQYF.

This clonotype turned up a few times. CDR3: CASTAASSTDTQYF. CDR3 DNA: TGTGCCAGCACGGCGGCCTCTAGCACAGATACGCAGTATTTT. V is TRBV6-1 and J is TRBJ2-3; D is unclear. The germline V and J ends were trimmed by 7 bases and 0 bases, with 11 bases remaining between them. The CDR3 is 14 amino acids. Germline V gene sequence: CDR1 MNHNS, CDR2 SASEGT.

Points on this clonotype: A much larger clone is a single base away; this may be a read error. The gene calls are TRBV29-1 and TRBJ2-5; TRBD2 matches 7 bases. The CDR3 totals 14 residues. The V and J ends lost 6 bases and 11 bases, in that order; junction bases with no gene match: 18. Germline V CDR1 and CDR2: SQVTM, ANQGSEA. CDR3 DNA: TGCAGCGTGACCCTGGGACTACTTTTGGGTGAGCAGTACTTC. This encodes CSVTLGLLLGEQYF.

This clonotype occurred many times. The chain uses TRBV10-3 and TRBJ2-3; D is uncertain. V lost 4 bases and J lost 2, with 10 bases in between. The CDR3 is 14 residues long. The germline CDR1 and CDR2 sequences are ENHRY and SYGVKD. This CDR3 reads CAISAAGLTDTQYF. The DNA for the CDR3 is TGTGCCATCAGTGCGGCAGGCCTCACAGATACGCAGTATTTT.

The chain combines TRBV28 with TRBJ1-1; perhaps TRBD1 as D (6 bases). The CDR3 consists of 12 residues. V was trimmed by 10 bases and J by 4 bases, leaving 13 bases between them. In germline, CDR1 is MDHEN, CDR2 SYDVKM. CDR3 loop: CAIEGVGTEAFF. CDR3 bases: TGTGCCATCGAGGGGGTAGGCACTGAAGCTTTCTTT.

This chain uses TRBV5-1 with TRBJ2-5; 11 bases agree with TRBD1. The CDR3 covers 17 residues. V shed 0 bases and J 1 base; nucleotides not matched to a gene: 5. Looked up from germline, CDR1 is SGHRS and CDR2 is YFSETQ. DNA for the CDR3: TGCGCCAGCAGCTTGGTGCCGGGACAGGGGGGCCAAGAGACCCAGTACTTC. Its protein product is CASSLVPGQGGQETQYF.

This chain joins TRBV21-1 and TRBJ2-3; the D call in the table, TRBD2, was not verified against the DNA. TRBV21-1 is a pseudogene locus. The CDR3 extends over 12 amino acids. Written as DNA, the CDR3 is TGTGCCAGCAGCCCCCGACTAGGGCGGCCGGATTTT. Amino acid sequence: CASSPRLGRPDF.

V gene TRBV7-9 combines with J gene TRBJ2-2, with D possibly called TRBD1 or TRBD2 (6 bases each). CDR1 and CDR2 from the germline V gene are SEHNR and FQNEAQ (reference sequence). The CDR3 runs 18 residues. Trimming took off 2 bases at V and 4 bases at J, with 20 bases between the two ends. The chain's CDR3 is CASSLLLIWGARTGELFF. Written as DNA, the CDR3 is TGTGCCAGCAGCTTACTCCTCATCTGGGGGGCGCGCACCGGGGAGCTGTTTTTT. The full variable domain, its missing parts supplied by reference TRBV7-9 and TRBJ2-2, is DTGVSQNPRHKITKRGQNVTFRCDPISEHNRLYWYRQTLGQGPEFLTYFQNEAQLEKSRLLSDRFSAERPKGSFSTLEIQRTEQGDSAMYLCASSLLLIWGARTGELFFGEGSRLTVL.

With regard to this clonotype: This could be a read error, since a much larger clone is one nucleotide away. V usage is TRBV7-9 and J usage is TRBJ2-5; 11 bases align to TRBD1. The CDR3 loop spans 15 amino acids. Germline values: CDR1 SEHNR, CDR2 FQNEAQ (reference sequence). CDR3 protein: CTSSLGTGGMETQYF. The CDR3 region has the DNA TGTACCAGCAGCTTAGGGACAGGGGGAATGGAGACCCAGTACTTC.

This sequence joins TRBV20-1 and TRBJ1-1; 7 nucleotides agree with TRBD1. This CDR3 is 14 amino acids long. Germline V gene sequence: CDR1 DFQATT, CDR2 SNEGSKA (reference sequence). Trimming at V came to 6 bases and at J to 1 base, leaving 8 bases not matched to a gene. The CDR3 DNA sequence: TGCAGTGCACTCCCAGGGGGGGAGAACACTGAAGCTTTCTTT. Translation: CSALPGGENTEAFF.

V is TRBV10-3 and J is TRBJ2-3; 13 bases are a match to TRBD2. Trimming took 8 bases from V and 4 from J; bases not matched to a gene: 9. The V gene's germline CDR1 is ENHRY and CDR2 SYGVKD. The CDR3 runs to 16 residues. CDR3 protein: CAIGSGLAGSADTQYF. The CDR3 DNA reads as TGTGCCATCGGCTCGGGACTAGCGGGATCGGCAGATACGCAGTATTTT.

This chain links TRBV18 with TRBJ1-6; 9 bases are a match to TRBD1. The CDR3 length is 16 residues. Germline lookup yields CDR1 KGHSH and CDR2 LQKENI. V dropped 6 bases and J dropped 6; count of bases not matched to a gene: 9. This chain's CDR3 is CASSRAPGQGNSPLHF. Written as DNA, the CDR3 is TGTGCCAGCTCTCGCGCCCCGGGACAGGGTAATTCACCCCTCCACTTT.

The V gene is TRBV20-1, the J gene TRBJ2-5, with 12 nucleotides matching TRBD2. The trim removed 5 bases at V and 2 bases at J, leaving 6 bases unmatched. CDR3 length equals 15 residues. Germline lookup yields CDR1 DFQATT and CDR2 SNEGSKA (reference sequence). The CDR3 sequence is CSAEPLAGGQETQYF. DNA of the CDR3: TGCAGTGCTGAACCCCTAGCGGGGGGGCAAGAGACCCAGTACTTC.

About this clonotype itself: A much larger clone differs by one base, so this may be a read error. The chain carries TRBV15 and TRBJ2-1; the D gene is possibly TRBD2 (6 bases). The CDR3 is 17 residues long. Germline V gives CDR1 LNHNV, CDR2 YYDKDF (reference sequence). The CDR3 DNA is TGTGCCACCAGCGGAGATAGGAGGGGAGTGAGTCCCAATGAGCAGTTCTTC. This translates into CATSGDRRGVSPNEQFF.

This clonotype was counted a few times. The V call is TRBV10-3, the J call TRBJ2-7; possible D gene TRBD1, 6 bases. The CDR3 has 13 amino acids. Germline values: CDR1 ENHRY, CDR2 SYGVKD. V lost 3 bases, J lost 2 bases, and 8 bases lay in between. The CDR3 DNA reads TGTGCCATCAGTGACAACAGGGCCTACGAGCAGTACTTC. Its translation is CAISDNRAYEQYF.

V is TRBV13 and J is TRBJ1-1; 11 bases line up with TRBD1. CDR1 is PRHDT and CDR2 is FYEKMQ in the germline V gene (reference sequence). CDR3 length: 16 amino acids. The ends lost 3 bases at V and 4 bases at J; junction bases unmatched: 7. The CDR3 nucleotides read TGTGCCAGCAGCTTGGACAGGGGGCAGGTTGTCACTGAAGCTTTCTTT. The encoded protein is CASSLDRGQVVTEAFF.

The rearrangement links TRBV27 to TRBJ2-4; 11 bases are shared with TRBD2. Near its end, the DNA agrees better with TRBJ2-7, so the J call may be wrong. Germline V gene lookup returns CDR1 MNHEY and CDR2 SMNVEV (reference sequence). There are 14 residues in the CDR3. As DNA, the CDR3 is TGTGCCAGCAGGGACTTAGCGGGGGGGGGCGAGCAGTACTTC. Its protein product is CASRDLAGGGEQYF.

The V and J genes are TRBV20-1 and TRBJ2-1; 10 nucleotides align to TRBD2. CDR1 DFQATT and CDR2 SNEGSKA come from the germline V gene (reference sequence). The CDR3 has 15 amino acids. J was trimmed by 7 bases and V by 2 bases; bases with no gene match: 8. Here the CDR3 reads CSARTGQREGNEQFF. Here the CDR3 DNA reads TGCAGTGCTAGAACCGGACAGCGGGAGGGGAATGAGCAGTTCTTC.

The rearrangement links TRBV5-1 to TRBJ2-1; maybe TRBD2 (6 bases). Trimming took 5 bases from V and 0 from J, leaving 12 bases between them. The CDR3 spans 15 residues. Germline assignment: CDR1 SGHRS and CDR2 YFSETQ. The DNA for the CDR3 is TGCGCCAGCAGAATGGAGGGGAGCTCCTACAATGAGCAGTTCTTC. This codes for CASRMEGSSYNEQFF.